A single sample is the source of the 5 T cell receptor beta chains below, sequenced in a study of spatial heterogeneity in lung cancer. Their antigens remain unidentified. Whole-study findings and limits: Counts of expanded alpha and beta TCRs within tumors tracked the tumor nonsynonymous mutation count.

This sample's time point: sample taken at primary tumor resection. TCRdb ran MiXCR on the 5' RACE reads and lists one entry per CDR3 protein. The sample has a few thousand distinct CDR3 sequences; 8% to 10% are singletons. The sample here was lung tumor tissue, taken at surgery. Receptors were obtained from a female donor with early-stage non-small cell lung cancer.

In this sample, this clonotype is medium-sized. This chain links TRBV9 with TRBJ2-2; the D gene is possibly TRBD2 (6 bases). The CDR3 length is 14 residues. Deletions cut 0 bases from V and 6 bases from J, with 9 bases between. Germline CDR1 SGDLS, CDR2 YYNGEE. CDR3 in DNA: TGTGCCAGCAGCGTAGGACTAGAAGCCGGGGAGCTGTTTTTT. This encodes CASSVGLEAGELFF. The whole variable domain, filled in from reference TRBV9 and TRBJ2-2, reads DSGVTQTPKHLITATGQRVTLRCSPRSGDLSVYWYQQSLDQGLQFLIQYYNGEERAKGNILERFSAQQFPDLHSELNLSSLELGDSALYFCASSVGLEAGELFFGEGSRLTVL.

By frequency in the sample, this clonotype is medium-sized (0.01 to 0.1%). This CDR3 is CASSLLGDGYTF. The CDR3 DNA sequence: TGTGCCAGCAGTTTACTAGGGGATGGCTACACCTTC. The V and J genes are TRBV28 and TRBJ1-2; perhaps TRBD1 as D (5 bases). Trimming removed 2 bases from V and 6 bases from J, with 7 bases in between. From germline, CDR1 is MDHEN and CDR2 SYDVKM. This CDR3 region has 12 residues.

By frequency in the sample, this clonotype is medium-sized. The gene calls are TRBV5-1 and TRBJ2-7; D call uncertain. V lost 0 bases and J 3 bases, leaving 7 bases between the germline ends. The length of the CDR3 is 13 residues. Germline V lookup: CDR1 SGHRS, CDR2 YFSETQ. CDR3 coding DNA: TGCGCCAGCAGCTTGGCAGAATTCTACGAGCAGTACTTC. It encodes CASSLAEFYEQYF.

This clonotype is labeled medium-sized (0.01 to 0.1%). J is TRBJ2-1 and V is TRBV20-1; D gene unclear. CDR3 length equals 13 residues. Per the germline V gene, CDR1 is DFQATT and CDR2 is SNEGSKA (reference sequence). Deletions cut 7 bases from V and 7 bases from J, with 17 bases between. The CDR3 region has the DNA TGCAGTGGATTCGTGGACGCCAATAATGAGCAGTTCTTC. Translated, it gives CSGFVDANNEQFF.

In its sample, this clonotype is medium-sized. The CDR3 nucleotides read TGTGCCAGCAGCTTAGCTGACAGGTCTTACAACTATGGCTACACCTTC. The encoded protein is CASSLADRSYNYGYTF. This chain connects TRBV7-6 to TRBJ1-2, with D perhaps TRBD1 (6 bases). The V and J ends lost 0 bases and 2 bases respectively, with 13 bases between them. This CDR3 region has 16 residues. In germline, CDR1 is SGHVS, CDR2 FNYEAQ. The variable domain in full, completed from reference TRBV7-6 and TRBJ1-2, reads GAGVSQSPRYKVTKRGQDVALRCDPISGHVSLYWYRQALGQGPEFLTYFNYEAQQDKSGLPNDRFSAERPEGSISTLTIQRTEQRDSAMYRCASSLADRSYNYGYTFGSGTRLTVV.